Listed here are 9 T cell receptor beta chains from one sample, sequenced in a study of T cell repertoires in cytomegalovirus infection (dated by TCRdb to about 2019). The treatment or condition label, as the study defines it: in vitro stimulation with specific CMV peptide epitopes to enrich CMV-specific T cells. Antigen specificity for these receptors is unknown. The run used an Illumina HiSeq 1500. Using fastp at Q25 and MiXCR, TCRdb reprocessed the public reads and kept productive beta chains. CDR3 protein duplicates are merged, each entry listing the most common genes and DNA. Here the sample has 300,000 to 400,000 distinct CDR3 sequences; roughly 29% occur a single time. Clones ranked in the top ten supply 20% of the sample. The sequencing here drew on cultured PBMCs, taken from culture after CMV antigen stimulation. The source of these receptors is a human donor in good health (CMV status not recorded). Some clones in this sample may be carry-over from other donors' samples.

The rearrangement uses TRBV10-3 and TRBJ2-7, with no clear D. The germline gives CDR1 ENHRY, CDR2 SYGVKD. The CDR3 is 14 residues long. Between the trimmed V and J ends, which lost 0 bases and 3 bases, there was a span of 9 bases. CDR3 region: CAISESRQNYEQYF. CDR3 DNA sequence: TGTGCCATCAGTGAGTCGAGGCAGAACTACGAGCAGTACTTC.

V usage is TRBV7-6 and J usage is TRBJ1-2; 8 positions agree with TRBD1. Germline lookup yields CDR1 SGHVS and CDR2 FNYEAQ. The V segment lost 5 bases and the J segment 4 bases; nucleotides outside the gene matches: 9. There are 15 residues in the CDR3. The CDR3 reads CASSPNRGSSYGYTF. The CDR3 nucleotides read TGTGCCAGCAGCCCTAACAGGGGGTCGAGCTATGGCTACACCTTC. Full variable domain (outside the CDR3, taken from reference TRBV7-6 and TRBJ1-2): GAGVSQSPRYKVTKRGQDVALRCDPISGHVSLYWYRQALGQGPEFLTYFNYEAQQDKSGLPNDRFSAERPEGSISTLTIQRTEQRDSAMYRCASSPNRGSSYGYTFGSGTRLTVV.

This chain connects TRBV5-5 to TRBJ1-5; D gene ambiguous. Deletions cut 3 bases from V and 5 bases from J, with 12 bases between. The CDR3 has 14 amino acids. Germline-derived CDR1 and CDR2 are SGHKS and YYEKEE (reference sequence). CDR3 nucleotide sequence: TGTGCCAGCAGCTCCCGGGGTAAGGATCAGCCCCAGCATTTT. Protein sequence: CASSSRGKDQPQHF.

This chain connects TRBV7-3 to TRBJ2-3; TRBD2 matches at 7 bases. J was trimmed by 6 bases and V by 5 bases; bases with no gene match: 5. Germline V lookup: CDR1 SGHTA, CDR2 FQGTGA. The CDR3 is made up of 13 amino acids. For the CDR3, the DNA is TGTGCCAGCAGCCAATTGACTAGCGATACGCAGTATTTT. As protein: CASSQLTSDTQYF. Variable domain in full (rest from reference TRBV7-3 and TRBJ2-3): GAGVSQTPSNKVTEKGKYVELRCDPISGHTALYWYRQSLGQGPEFLIYFQGTGAADDSGLPNDRFFAVRPEGSVSTLKIQRTERGDSAVYLCASSQLTSDTQYFGPGTRLTVL.

This clonotype was seen a handful of times. The rearrangement links TRBV6-5 to TRBJ2-2; unclear D gene. Trimming took off 0 bases at V and 2 bases at J, with 13 bases between the two ends. Germline CDR1 MNHEY, CDR2 SVGAGI. There are 17 residues in the CDR3. The CDR3: CASSYSRLVGNTGELFF. The DNA of the CDR3 is TGTGCCAGCAGTTACTCACGGCTAGTCGGAAACACCGGGGAGCTGTTTTTT.

This clonotype was observed a handful of times. V is TRBV11-2 and J is TRBJ2-1, with D maybe TRBD2 (6 bases). This CDR3 contains 15 residues. Trimming left V 3 bases short and J 5 bases short, with 14 bases between. CDR1 and CDR2 (germline): SGHAT, FQNNGV. CDR3 in DNA: TGTGCCAGCAGCTTTGGGATAGCGGCCAACAATGAGCAGTTCTTC. Protein: CASSFGIAANNEQFF. Full variable domain (outside the CDR3, taken from reference TRBV11-2 and TRBJ2-1): EAGVAQSPRYKIIEKRQSVAFWCNPISGHATLYWYQQILGQGPKLLIQFQNNGVVDDSQLPKDRFSAERLKGVDSTLKIQPAKLEDSAVYLCASSFGIAANNEQFFGPGTRLTVL.

This clonotype was observed a handful of times. V and J are TRBV15 and TRBJ2-3; TRBD2 matches at 11 bases. Germline loops: CDR1 LNHNV, CDR2 YYDKDF (reference sequence). The CDR3 sequence is 16 residues long. V dropped 5 bases and J dropped 8; count of bases not matched to a gene: 12. CDR3 sequence reads: CATSGRGGLAGGTQYF. For the CDR3, the DNA is TGTGCCACCAGCGGAAGGGGAGGGCTAGCGGGAGGTACGCAGTATTTT.

The chain combines TRBV27 with TRBJ2-3; maybe TRBD1 (6 bases). This CDR3 comprises 17 residues. Trimming took 7 bases from V and 0 from J, leaving 20 bases between them. The germline gives CDR1 MNHEY, CDR2 SMNVEV (reference sequence). CDR3 sequence reads: CASIPSWDTPSTDTQYF. The CDR3 DNA follows: TGTGCCAGCATTCCCTCCTGGGACACCCCTAGCACAGATACGCAGTATTTT.

This clonotype came up a few times. The chain couples TRBV6-1 to TRBJ2-7, with D perhaps given as TRBD1 or TRBD2 (6 bases each). With 10 bases removed from V and 5 bases from J, the gap between germline ends came to 21 bases. CDR3 length: 14 residues. The germline V gene has CDR1 MNHNS and CDR2 SASEGT. The CDR3 reads CATSRGDRGNEQYF. In DNA form, the CDR3 reads TGTGCCACATCGAGGGGGGATCGGGGGAACGAGCAGTACTTC.